Shown below are 21 T cell receptor beta chains from a single sample sequenced in a study of blood T cells in healthy people across ages. It was with a sample-barcoded 5' primer and a J-beta primer mix that a second PCR of roughly 6 to 12 cycles was run. TCRdb re-derived calls from the 5' RACE reads in MiXCR, one entry per CDR3 protein. The sample shows more than 750,000 distinct CDR3 sequences, almost 30% of them seen only once. These same records also appear under a second study, on T cells of mothers and their children.

The specimen sequenced was blood. These receptors all stem from a woman in her thirties or forties in good health.

This clonotype was picked up many times. The gene calls are TRBV20-1 and TRBJ2-7; 10 bases line up with TRBD1. Germline CDR1 is DFQATT and CDR2 is SNEGSKA (reference sequence). The CDR3 runs to 15 residues. Unmatched junction bases numbered 8, after V lost 3 bases and J lost 3 bases. The CDR3 is CSASPPGQGDYEQYF. The CDR3 DNA reads TGCAGTGCTAGTCCTCCCGGACAGGGGGACTACGAGCAGTACTTC.

The chain couples TRBV20-1 to TRBJ2-7; no reliable D call. The CDR3 runs 12 residues. The V end lost 3 bases, the J end lost 0 bases, and 6 bases lay between the germline ends. The germline gives CDR1 DFQATT, CDR2 SNEGSKA (reference sequence). The CDR3 region has the DNA TGCAGTGCTAGCGCAGACTCCTACGAGCAGTACTTC. Translation: CSASADSYEQYF.

This sequence joins TRBV4-1 and TRBJ1-2, with 7 nucleotides matching TRBD1. The trim removed 1 base at V and 0 bases at J, leaving 8 bases unmatched. The CDR3 sequence is 17 residues long. The germline V gene has CDR1 MGHRA and CDR2 YSYEKL. CDR3 loop: CASSQGRGQLTNYGYTF. The CDR3, as DNA: TGCGCCAGCAGCCAAGGAAGGGGGCAGCTTACTAACTATGGCTACACCTTC.

This clonotype has a handful of counts. This sequence joins TRBV2 and TRBJ2-1; possible D gene TRBD2, 5 bases. Germline V gene sequence: CDR1 SNHLY, CDR2 FYNNEI. The length of the CDR3 is 14 residues. The V end was cut by 6 bases, the J end by 3 bases, with 12 bases between. The CDR3 region has the DNA TGTGCCAGCAGCGGAGGAAGCCTCTACAATGAGCAGTTCTTC. As protein: CASSGGSLYNEQFF.

V gene TRBV4-3 combines with J gene TRBJ2-5; the match to TRBD2 covers 7 bases. CDR1 and CDR2 (germline): LGHNA, YSLEER. Unmatched junction bases numbered 9, after V lost 0 bases and J lost 2 bases. This CDR3 comprises 17 residues. DNA of the CDR3: TGCGCCAGCAGCCAAGATTCCCCAGCGGGGAGGCAAGAGACCCAGTACTTC. Its translation: CASSQDSPAGRQETQYF.

This clonotype has ten or more counts. This chain connects TRBV11-2 to TRBJ2-1, with 11 bases fitting TRBD1. The CDR3 is 17 residues long. Germline V gene data show CDR1 as SGHAT and CDR2 as FQNNGV. Losses at the gene ends were 5 bases for V and 7 bases for J; bases not matched to a gene: 13. In nucleotides, the CDR3 is TGTGCCAGCAGCCCTAGGGCCGGGACAGGGGGTGGTAATGAGCAGTTCTTC. Translating it yields CASSPRAGTGGGNEQFF. Variable domain in full (rest from reference TRBV11-2 and TRBJ2-1): EAGVAQSPRYKIIEKRQSVAFWCNPISGHATLYWYQQILGQGPKLLIQFQNNGVVDDSQLPKDRFSAERLKGVDSTLKIQPAKLEDSAVYLCASSPRAGTGGGNEQFFGPGTRLTVL.

This sequence joins TRBV4-1 and TRBJ1-1; TRBD1 is a possible D gene (5 bases). The CDR3 is 16 amino acids. V lost 4 bases and J lost 1, with 16 bases in between. Germline CDR1 MGHRA, CDR2 YSYEKL. The CDR3 region is CASSPMGRTPNTEAFF. CDR3 bases: TGCGCCAGCAGCCCAATGGGGCGGACACCGAACACTGAAGCTTTCTTT.

This clonotype was picked up many times. The chain joins TRBV9 to TRBJ2-4; the D is unclear. CDR3 length: 16 residues. The V gene lost 1 base and the J gene lost 0 bases, with 11 bases spanning the gap. CDR1 is SGDLS, CDR2 YYNGEE, per germline. As DNA, the CDR3 is TGTGCCAGCAGCGTAAATGCAGGTTTAGCCAAAAACATTCAGTACTTC. Translation gives CASSVNAGLAKNIQYF. Full variable domain (outside the CDR3, taken from reference TRBV9 and TRBJ2-4): DSGVTQTPKHLITATGQRVTLRCSPRSGDLSVYWYQQSLDQGLQFLIQYYNGEERAKGNILERFSAQQFPDLHSELNLSSLELGDSALYFCASSVNAGLAKNIQYFGAGTRLSVL.

CDR3 nucleotides: TGTGCCAGCAGTTACGAGGTGTGGGACAGCTACACCGGGGAGCTGTTTTTT. It is translated as CASSYEVWDSYTGELFF. The chain carries TRBV6-2 or TRBV6-3 and TRBJ2-2; TRBD1 agrees at 7 bases. Germline V lookup: CDR1 MNHEY, CDR2 SVGEGT. The CDR3 is 17 residues long. The trim removed 2 bases at V and 3 bases at J, leaving 9 bases unmatched.

This clonotype came up a few times. The chain has TRBV5-1 and TRBJ2-6, with D hard to call. Germline V gene lookup returns CDR1 SGHRS and CDR2 YFSETQ. The CDR3 has 17 residues. Trimming took off 1 base at V and 0 bases at J, with 11 bases between the two ends. The CDR3 sequence: CASSLKTSFSGANVLTF. CDR3 nucleotide sequence: TGCGCCAGCAGCTTGAAGACTTCCTTCTCTGGGGCCAACGTCCTGACTTTC.

This clonotype has just one count. The chain links TRBV9 to TRBJ2-5; D is uncertain. The CDR3 extends over 14 amino acids. Deletions cut 4 bases from V and 9 bases from J, with 19 bases between. Germline loops: CDR1 SGDLS, CDR2 YYNGEE. This CDR3 is CASSRLGSPGAQYF. The CDR3 nucleotides read TGTGCCAGCAGCCGACTGGGCAGCCCAGGAGCCCAGTACTTC.

The rearrangement uses TRBV28 and TRBJ2-5, with no clear D. Trimming cost V 5 bases and J 13 bases, with 23 bases left between them. CDR1 and CDR2 from the germline V gene are MDHEN and SYDVKM. The CDR3 totals 14 residues. DNA for the CDR3: TGTGCCAGCAGTCCCCAATCCGACACCCAGCTTATGTACTTC. This sequence encodes CASSPQSDTQLMYF.

This clonotype was recorded many times. The chain recombines TRBV7-2 with TRBJ1-4; D remains unclear. This CDR3 is built from 18 residues. V was clipped by 1 base and J by 3 bases, with 18 bases between them. The germline CDR1 and CDR2 sequences are SGHTA and FQGNSA. The CDR3: CASSLGLQSALPNEKLFF. DNA for the CDR3: TGTGCCAGCAGCTTAGGACTACAGTCCGCTTTACCTAATGAAAAACTGTTTTTT.

Note on this clonotype: A much larger clonotype is one base distant, so this may be a read error. The chain couples TRBV7-3 to TRBJ1-1; no reliable D call. The CDR3 extends over 13 amino acids. Germline CDR1 and CDR2: SGHTA and FQGTGA. DNA for the CDR3: TGTGCCAGCGGTACCGACGGAAACACTGGAGCTTTCTTT. This gives the protein CASGTDGNTGAFF.

V and J are TRBV28 and TRBJ1-5; a possible D gene is TRBD1 (6 bases). Germline CDR1 and CDR2: MDHEN and SYDVKM. The CDR3 totals 15 residues. The germline V and J ends were trimmed by 7 bases and 0 bases, with 13 bases remaining between them. For the CDR3, the DNA is TGTGCCAGCACCCTGAACAGGGATAGCAATCAGCCCCAGCATTTT. It is translated as CASTLNRDSNQPQHF.

Worth noting for this clonotype: This may arise from a read error, as a much more abundant clone is one base away. The chain joins TRBV7-9 to TRBJ2-1; TRBD2 might be the D (7 bases). The germline V gene has CDR1 SEHNR and CDR2 FQNEAQ (reference sequence). CDR3 length: 15 residues. CDR3 protein: CAGSLRGASYNEQFF. For the CDR3, the DNA is TGTGCCGGCAGCTTACGGGGGGCTTCCTACAATGAGCAGTTCTTC. Together with reference TRBV7-9 and TRBJ2-1, the CDR3 gives the full variable domain: DTGVSQNPRHKITKRGQNVTFRCDPISEHNRLYWYRQTLGQGPEFLTYFQNEAQLEKSRLLSDRFSAERPKGSFSTLEIQRTEQGDSAMYLCAGSLRGASYNEQFFGPGTRLTVL.

This clonotype was seen only a few times. The rearrangement joins TRBV29-1 to TRBJ2-3; possibly TRBD1 or TRBD2 for D (5 bases each). V lost 6 bases and J lost 2, with 6 bases in between. The CDR3 loop spans 11 amino acids. Germline V gives CDR1 SQVTM, CDR2 ANQGSEA. The CDR3 reads CSVGPTDTQYF. The CDR3 bases are TGCAGCGTGGGACCCACAGATACGCAGTATTTT.

This clonotype was seen ten or more times. The rearrangement links TRBV7-2 to TRBJ1-2; no reliable D call. The germline gives CDR1 SGHTA, CDR2 FQGNSA. This CDR3 is 12 amino acids long. The germline V and J ends were trimmed by 1 base and 7 bases, with 7 bases remaining between them. The CDR3 here is CASSLEGFGYTF. CDR3 nucleotides: TGTGCCAGCAGCTTAGAAGGATTTGGCTACACCTTC. Full variable domain (remainder filled in from reference TRBV7-2 and TRBJ1-2): GAGVSQSPSNKVTEKGKDVELRCDPISGHTALYWYRQSLGQGLEFLIYFQGNSAPDKSGLPSDRFSAERTGGSVSTLTIQRTQQEDSAVYLCASSLEGFGYTFGSGTRLTVV.

The rearrangement uses TRBV7-4 and TRBJ1-4, with D tentatively TRBD1 (5 bases). The CDR3 runs 13 residues. Per germline, CDR1 SGHVT and CDR2 SQSDAQ. The germline V and J ends were trimmed by 6 bases and 1 base, with 6 bases remaining between them. CDR3 amino acids: CASRGRTNEKLFF. The CDR3 region has the DNA TGTGCCAGCAGGGGGCGAACTAATGAAAAACTGTTTTTT.

This clonotype was observed many times. The chain combines TRBV11-1 with TRBJ2-4; the match to TRBD1 covers 7 bases. Trimming took 3 bases from V and 7 from J; bases not matched to a gene: 6. CDR1 and CDR2 (germline): SGHAT, FQDESV (reference sequence). The CDR3 is made up of 14 amino acids. The CDR3 sequence: CASSFSRTGNIQYF. DNA for the CDR3: TGTGCCAGCAGCTTCTCTCGGACAGGCAACATTCAGTACTTC.

The rearrangement links TRBV7-8 to TRBJ1-1; possibly TRBD1 for D (5 bases). CDR3 length: 15 amino acids. V lost 2 bases to trimming and J lost 1 base, with 11 bases between them. Germline loops: CDR1 SGHVS, CDR2 FQNEAQ. For the CDR3, the DNA is TGTGCCAGCAGCTTATTAGGGCAGGGGAACACTGAAGCTTTCTTT. Translation gives CASSLLGQGNTEAFF.